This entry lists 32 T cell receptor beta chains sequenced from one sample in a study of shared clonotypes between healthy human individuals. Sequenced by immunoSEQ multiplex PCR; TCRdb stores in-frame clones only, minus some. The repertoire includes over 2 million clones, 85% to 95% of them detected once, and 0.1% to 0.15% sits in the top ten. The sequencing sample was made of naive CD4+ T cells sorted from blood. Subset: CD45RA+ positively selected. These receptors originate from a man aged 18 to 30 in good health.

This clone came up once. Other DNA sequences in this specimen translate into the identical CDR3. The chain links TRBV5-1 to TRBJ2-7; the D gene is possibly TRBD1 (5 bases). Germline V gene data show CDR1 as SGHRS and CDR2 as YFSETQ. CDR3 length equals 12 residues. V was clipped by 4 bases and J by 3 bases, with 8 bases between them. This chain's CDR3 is CASSADSYEQYF. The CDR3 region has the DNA TGCGCCAGCAGCGCCGACAGCTACGAGCAGTACTTC.

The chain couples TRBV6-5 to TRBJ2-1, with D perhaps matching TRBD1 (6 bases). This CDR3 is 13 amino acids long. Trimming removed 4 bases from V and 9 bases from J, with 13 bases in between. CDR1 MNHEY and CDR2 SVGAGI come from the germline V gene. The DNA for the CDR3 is TGTGCCAGCAGTTTAGGGGGATTCGGTGAGCAGTTCTTC. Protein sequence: CASSLGGFGEQFF.

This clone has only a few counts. The CDR3 spells CASSPTGGNTGELFF. CDR3 nucleotides: TGCGCCAGCAGCCCGACAGGGGGCAACACCGGGGAGCTGTTTTTT. The chain recombines TRBV5-1 with TRBJ2-2; TRBD1 agrees at 10 bases. Germline-derived CDR1 and CDR2 are SGHRS and YFSETQ. The CDR3 length is 15 residues. The ends lost 4 bases at V and 2 bases at J; junction bases unmatched: 2.

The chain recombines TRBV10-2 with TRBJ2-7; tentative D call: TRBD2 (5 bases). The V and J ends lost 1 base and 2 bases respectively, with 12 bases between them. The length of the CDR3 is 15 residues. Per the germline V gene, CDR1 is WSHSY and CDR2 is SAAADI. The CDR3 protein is CASSELPTRTYEQYF. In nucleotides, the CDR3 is TGCGCCAGCAGTGAGTTACCAACTAGGACCTACGAGCAGTACTTC.

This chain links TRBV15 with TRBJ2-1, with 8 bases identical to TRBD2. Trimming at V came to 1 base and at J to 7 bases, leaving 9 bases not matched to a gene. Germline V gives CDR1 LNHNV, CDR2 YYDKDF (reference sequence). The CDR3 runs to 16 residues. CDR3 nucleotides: TGTGCCACCAGCAGAGTAAGTAGCGGGATAAGAAATGAGCAGTTCTTC. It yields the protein CATSRVSSGIRNEQFF.

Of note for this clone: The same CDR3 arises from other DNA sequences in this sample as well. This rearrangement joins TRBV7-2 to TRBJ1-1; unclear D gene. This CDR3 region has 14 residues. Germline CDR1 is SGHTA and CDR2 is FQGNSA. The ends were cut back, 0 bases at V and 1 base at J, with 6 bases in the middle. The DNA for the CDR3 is TGTGCCAGCAGCTTAGCGGCAGCGAACACTGAAGCTTTCTTT. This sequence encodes CASSLAAANTEAFF.

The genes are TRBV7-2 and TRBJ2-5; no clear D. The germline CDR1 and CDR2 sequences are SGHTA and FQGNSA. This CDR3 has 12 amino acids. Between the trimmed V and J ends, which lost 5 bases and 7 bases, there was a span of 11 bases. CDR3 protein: CASSPARRTQYF. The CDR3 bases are TGTGCCAGCAGCCCAGCTCGTAGGACCCAGTACTTC.

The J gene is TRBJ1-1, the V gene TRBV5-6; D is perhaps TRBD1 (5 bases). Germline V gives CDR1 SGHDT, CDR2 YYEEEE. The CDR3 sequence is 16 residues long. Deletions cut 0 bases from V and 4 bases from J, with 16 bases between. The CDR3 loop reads CASSLEGREGPTEAFF. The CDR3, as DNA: TGTGCCAGCAGCTTGGAAGGCAGGGAGGGACCCACTGAAGCTTTCTTT.

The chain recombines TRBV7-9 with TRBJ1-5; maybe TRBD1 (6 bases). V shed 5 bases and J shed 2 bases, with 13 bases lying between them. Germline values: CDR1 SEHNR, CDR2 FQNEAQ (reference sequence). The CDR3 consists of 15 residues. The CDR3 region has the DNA TGTGCCAGCAGCCTCGGGACAACGGGCAATCAGCCCCAGCATTTT. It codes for CASSLGTTGNQPQHF.

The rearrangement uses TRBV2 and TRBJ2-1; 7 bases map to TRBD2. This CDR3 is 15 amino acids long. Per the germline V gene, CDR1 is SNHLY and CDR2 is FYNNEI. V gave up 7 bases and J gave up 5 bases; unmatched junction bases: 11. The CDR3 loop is CASTLTGGSHNEQFF. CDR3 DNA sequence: TGTGCCAGCACCCTTACGGGGGGATCACACAATGAGCAGTTCTTC. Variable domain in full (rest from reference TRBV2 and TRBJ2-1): EPEVTQTPSHQVTQMGQEVILRCVPISNHLYFYWYRQILGQKVEFLVSFYNNEISEKSEIFDDQFSVERPDGSNFTLKIRSTKLEDSAMYFCASTLTGGSHNEQFFGPGTRLTVL.

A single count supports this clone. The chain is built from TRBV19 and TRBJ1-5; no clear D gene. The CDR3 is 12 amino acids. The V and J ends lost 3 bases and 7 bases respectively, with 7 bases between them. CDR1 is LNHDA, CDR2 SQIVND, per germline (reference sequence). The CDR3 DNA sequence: TGTGCCAGTAGTATTCGGGAACAGCCCCAGCATTTT. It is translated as CASSIREQPQHF.

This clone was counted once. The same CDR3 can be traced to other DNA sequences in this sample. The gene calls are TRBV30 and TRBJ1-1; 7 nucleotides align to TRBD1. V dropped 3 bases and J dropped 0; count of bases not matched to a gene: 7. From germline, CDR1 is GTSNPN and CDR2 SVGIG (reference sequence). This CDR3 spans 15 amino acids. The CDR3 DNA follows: TGTGCCTGGAGGGGGGACAGTTACATGAACACTGAAGCTTTCTTT. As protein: CAWRGDSYMNTEAFF.

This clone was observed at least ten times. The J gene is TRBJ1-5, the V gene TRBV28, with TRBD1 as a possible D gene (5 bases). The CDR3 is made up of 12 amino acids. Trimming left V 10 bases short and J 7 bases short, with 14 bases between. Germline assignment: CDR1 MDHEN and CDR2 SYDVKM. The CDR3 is CATTQGSQPQHF. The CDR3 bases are TGTGCCACGACTCAGGGATCACAGCCCCAGCATTTT. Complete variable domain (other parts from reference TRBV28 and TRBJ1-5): DVKVTQSSRYLVKRTGEKVFLECVQDMDHENMFWYRQDPGLGLRLIYFSYDVKMKEKGDIPEGYSVSREKKERFSLILESASTNQTSMYLCATTQGSQPQHFGDGTRLSIL.

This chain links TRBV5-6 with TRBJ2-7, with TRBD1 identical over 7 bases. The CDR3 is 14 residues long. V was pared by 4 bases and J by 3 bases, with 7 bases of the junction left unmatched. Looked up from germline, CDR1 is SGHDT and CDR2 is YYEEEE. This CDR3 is CASSTLHRGYEQYF. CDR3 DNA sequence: TGTGCCAGCAGCACCCTTCACAGGGGCTACGAGCAGTACTTC.

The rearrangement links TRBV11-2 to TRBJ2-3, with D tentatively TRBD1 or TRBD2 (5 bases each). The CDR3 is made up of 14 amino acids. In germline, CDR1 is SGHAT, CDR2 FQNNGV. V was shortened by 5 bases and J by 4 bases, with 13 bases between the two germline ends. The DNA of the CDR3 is TGTGCCAGCAGCCCCGGGACCGTACCAGATACGCAGTATTTT. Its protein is CASSPGTVPDTQYF.

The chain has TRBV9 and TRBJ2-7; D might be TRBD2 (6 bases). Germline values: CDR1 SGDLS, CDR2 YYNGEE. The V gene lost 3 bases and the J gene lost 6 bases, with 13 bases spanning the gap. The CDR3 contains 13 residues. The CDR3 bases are TGTGCCAGCAGCGCCTTCCTAGCGTCCGAGCAGTACTTC. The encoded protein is CASSAFLASEQYF.

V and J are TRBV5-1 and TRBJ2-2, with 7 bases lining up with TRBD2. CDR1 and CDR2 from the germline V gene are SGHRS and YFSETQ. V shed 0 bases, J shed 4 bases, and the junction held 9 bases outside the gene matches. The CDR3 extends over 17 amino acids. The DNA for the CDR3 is TGCGCCAGCAGCTTGGCTACTGCGGGAGCGGTCACCGGGGAGCTGTTTTTT. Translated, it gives CASSLATAGAVTGELFF. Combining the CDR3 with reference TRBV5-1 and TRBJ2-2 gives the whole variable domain KAGVTQTPRYLIKTRGQQVTLSCSPISGHRSVSWYQQTPGQGLQFLFEYFSETQRNKGNFPGRFSGRQFSNSRSEMNVSTLELGDSALYLCASSLATAGAVTGELFFGEGSRLTVL.

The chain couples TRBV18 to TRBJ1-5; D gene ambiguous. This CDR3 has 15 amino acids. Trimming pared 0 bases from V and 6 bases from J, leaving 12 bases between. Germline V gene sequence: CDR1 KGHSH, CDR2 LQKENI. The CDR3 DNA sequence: TGTGCCAGCTCACCACCGGAAAACAGTGGTCAGCCCCAGCATTTT. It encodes CASSPPENSGQPQHF.

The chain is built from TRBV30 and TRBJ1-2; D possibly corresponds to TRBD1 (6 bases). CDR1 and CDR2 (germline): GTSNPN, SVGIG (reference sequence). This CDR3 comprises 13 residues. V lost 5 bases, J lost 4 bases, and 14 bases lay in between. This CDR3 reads CAWVQDSFYGYTF. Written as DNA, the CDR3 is TGTGCCTGGGTCCAGGACAGCTTCTATGGCTACACCTTC.

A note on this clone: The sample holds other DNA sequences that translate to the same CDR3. The CDR3: CASSVGGSGYNEQFF. In DNA form, the CDR3 reads TGTGCCAGCAGCGTAGGCGGGAGTGGGTACAATGAGCAGTTCTTC. The V call is TRBV9, the J call TRBJ2-1; 7 nucleotides line up with TRBD2. CDR3 length: 15 residues. The V gene's germline CDR1 is SGDLS and CDR2 YYNGEE. J gave up 4 bases and V 0 bases, and 4 bases lay outside the gene matches.

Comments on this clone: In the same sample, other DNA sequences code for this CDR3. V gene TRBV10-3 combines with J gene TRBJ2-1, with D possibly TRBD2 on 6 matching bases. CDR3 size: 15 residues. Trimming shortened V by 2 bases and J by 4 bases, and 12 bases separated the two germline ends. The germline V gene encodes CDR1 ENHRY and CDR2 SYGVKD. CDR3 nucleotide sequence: TGTGCCATCAGTGAGAGTAGCGGTGGGTACAATGAGCAGTTCTTC. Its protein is CAISESSGGYNEQFF.

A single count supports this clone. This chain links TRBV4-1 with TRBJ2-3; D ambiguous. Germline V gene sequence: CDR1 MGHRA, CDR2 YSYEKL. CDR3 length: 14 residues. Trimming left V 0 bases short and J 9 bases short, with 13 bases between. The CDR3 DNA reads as TGCGCCAGCAGCCAAGAAGAGAAAAGTCGGACGCAGTATTTT. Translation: CASSQEEKSRTQYF.

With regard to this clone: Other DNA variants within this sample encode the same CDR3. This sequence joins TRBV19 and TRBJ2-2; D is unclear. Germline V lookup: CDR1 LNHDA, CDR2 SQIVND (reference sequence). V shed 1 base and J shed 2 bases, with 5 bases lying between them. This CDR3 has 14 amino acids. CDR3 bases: TGTGCCAGTAGTATAGGACTTAACACCGGGGAGCTGTTTTTT. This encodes CASSIGLNTGELFF. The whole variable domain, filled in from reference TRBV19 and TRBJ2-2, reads DGGITQSPKYLFRKEGQNVTLSCEQNLNHDAMYWYRQDPGQGLRLIYYSQIVNDFQKGDIAEGYSVSREKKESFPLTVTSAQKNPTAFYLCASSIGLNTGELFFGEGSRLTVL.

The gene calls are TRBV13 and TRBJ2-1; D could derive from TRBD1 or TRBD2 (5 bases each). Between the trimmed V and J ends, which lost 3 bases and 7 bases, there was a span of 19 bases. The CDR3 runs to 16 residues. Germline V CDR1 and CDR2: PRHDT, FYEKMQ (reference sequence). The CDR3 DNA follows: TGTGCCAGCAGCTTCCGGGACCTTCGACCGGGGAATGAGCAGTTCTTC. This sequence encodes CASSFRDLRPGNEQFF.

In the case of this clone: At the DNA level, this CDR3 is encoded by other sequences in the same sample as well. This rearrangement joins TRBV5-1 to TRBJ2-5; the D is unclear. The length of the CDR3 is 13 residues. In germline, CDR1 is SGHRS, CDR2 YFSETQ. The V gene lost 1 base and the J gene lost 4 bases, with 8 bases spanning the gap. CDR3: CASSLPRGETQYF. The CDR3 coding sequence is TGCGCCAGCAGCTTGCCTAGAGGAGAGACCCAGTACTTC.

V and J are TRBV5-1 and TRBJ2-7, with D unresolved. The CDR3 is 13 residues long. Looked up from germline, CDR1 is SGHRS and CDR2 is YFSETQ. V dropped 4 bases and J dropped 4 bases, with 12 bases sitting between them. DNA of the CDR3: TGCGCCAGCAGCGGACGCTTAAATTACGAGCAGTACTTC. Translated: CASSGRLNYEQYF.

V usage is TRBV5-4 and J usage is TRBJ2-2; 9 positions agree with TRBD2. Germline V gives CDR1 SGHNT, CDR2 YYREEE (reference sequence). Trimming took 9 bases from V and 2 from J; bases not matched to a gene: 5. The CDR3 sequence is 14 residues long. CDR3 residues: CAIGTSRNTGELFF. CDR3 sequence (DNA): TGTGCCATCGGGACTAGCCGTAACACCGGGGAGCTGTTTTTT.

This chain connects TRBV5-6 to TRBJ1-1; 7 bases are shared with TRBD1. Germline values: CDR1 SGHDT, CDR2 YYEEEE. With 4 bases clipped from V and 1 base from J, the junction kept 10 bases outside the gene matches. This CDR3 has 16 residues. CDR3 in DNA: TGTGCCAGCAGCCCCCTAGGGGGCGCCGGGAACACTGAAGCTTTCTTT. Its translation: CASSPLGGAGNTEAFF.

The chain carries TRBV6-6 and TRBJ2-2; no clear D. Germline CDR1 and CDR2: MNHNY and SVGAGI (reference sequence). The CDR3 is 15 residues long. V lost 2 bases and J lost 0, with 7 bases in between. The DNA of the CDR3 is TGTGCCAGCAGTTACGACGGCACGAACACCGGGGAGCTGTTTTTT. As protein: CASSYDGTNTGELFF.

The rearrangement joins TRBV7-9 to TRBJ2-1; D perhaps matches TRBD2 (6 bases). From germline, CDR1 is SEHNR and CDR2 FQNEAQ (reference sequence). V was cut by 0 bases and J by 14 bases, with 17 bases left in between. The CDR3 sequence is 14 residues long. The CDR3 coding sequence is TGTGCCAGCAGCTTAGCGGAGGGACCCACGACAAAGTTCTTC. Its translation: CASSLAEGPTTKFF.

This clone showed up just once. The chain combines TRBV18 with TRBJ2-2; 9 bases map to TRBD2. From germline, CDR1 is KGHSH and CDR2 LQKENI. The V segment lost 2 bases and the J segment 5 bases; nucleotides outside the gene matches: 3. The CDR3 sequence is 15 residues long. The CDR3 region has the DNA TGTGCCAGCTCACCAATTCTAGCGGGGACCGGGGAGCTGTTTTTT. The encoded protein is CASSPILAGTGELFF.

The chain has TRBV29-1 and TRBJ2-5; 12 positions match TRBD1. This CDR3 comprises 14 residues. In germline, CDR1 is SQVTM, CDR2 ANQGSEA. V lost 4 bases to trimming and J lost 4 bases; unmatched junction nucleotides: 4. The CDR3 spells CSVGGGQGAETQYF. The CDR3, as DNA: TGCAGCGTTGGTGGGGGACAGGGGGCAGAGACCCAGTACTTC.